Each of the 19 T cell receptor beta chains below was sequenced from the same sample in a study of T cells in Graves' hyperthyroidism and ophthalmopathy. Amplified TCR beta CDR3 regions derived from RNA transcripts. First-round RT-PCR with HTBI primers amplified the TCR CDR3 region. TCRdb analysed the multiplex PCR reads with MiXCR anew, one entry per CDR3 protein. The sample carries some 740,000 distinct CDR3 sequences, around 15% recorded once. Material for sequencing was blood. These receptors were collected from a woman younger than 35 with Graves' hyperthyroidism.

This clonotype was observed a few times. This rearrangement joins TRBV7-2 to TRBJ2-6; D unresolved. This CDR3 is 20 amino acids long. Per germline, CDR1 SGHTA and CDR2 FQGNSA. The V gene lost 3 bases and the J gene lost 0 bases, with 21 bases spanning the gap. CDR3 sequence (DNA): TGTGCCAGCAGCTTGCGGTCTCTCTACGCGTCGAGCTCTGGGGCCAACGTCCTGACTTTC. This encodes CASSLRSLYASSSGANVLTF.

The rearrangement uses TRBV4-2 and TRBJ2-7; 8 nucleotides line up with TRBD1. Germline V gene data show CDR1 as LGHNA and CDR2 as YNFKEQ. The length of the CDR3 is 19 residues. J was trimmed by 0 bases and V by 0 bases; bases with no gene match: 13. This CDR3 reads CASSQDRFGQGDSSYEQYF. The CDR3 nucleotides are TGTGCCAGCAGCCAAGACCGTTTCGGACAGGGAGATAGCTCCTACGAGCAGTACTTC.

This clonotype was seen at least ten times. The V and J genes are TRBV18 and TRBJ1-5, with TRBD1 identical over 8 bases. Germline lookup yields CDR1 KGHSH and CDR2 LQKENI. V lost 2 bases to trimming and J lost 3 bases; unmatched junction nucleotides: 6. The CDR3 extends over 16 amino acids. The CDR3 here is CASSPEDRAINQPQHF. In DNA form, the CDR3 reads TGTGCCAGCTCACCAGAGGACAGGGCCATCAATCAGCCCCAGCATTTT.

This clonotype was seen only a few times. This chain links TRBV19 with TRBJ2-6; TRBD1 agrees at 9 bases. Germline lookup yields CDR1 LNHDA and CDR2 SQIVND (reference sequence). This CDR3 spans 20 amino acids. The V and J ends lost 4 bases and 0 bases, in that order; junction bases with no gene match: 13. The CDR3 sequence: CASSNLRDRVLYSGANVLTF. DNA of the CDR3: TGTGCCAGTAGTAACCTTCGGGACAGGGTCCTATACTCTGGGGCCAACGTCCTGACTTTC.

V is TRBV28 and J is TRBJ2-7; the match to TRBD2 covers 7 bases. This CDR3 has 15 amino acids. Germline assignment: CDR1 MDHEN and CDR2 SYDVKM. The junction had 7 bases not matched to a gene; V was cut back by 2 bases and J by 3 bases. Here the CDR3 reads CASSLTGGGFYEQYF. For the CDR3, the DNA is TGTGCCAGCAGTTTAACCGGGGGAGGGTTCTACGAGCAGTACTTC.

This clonotype was picked up a small number of times. This chain uses TRBV19 with TRBJ2-5; D may match TRBD1 or TRBD2 (6 bases each). The CDR3 consists of 15 residues. The V and J ends lost 3 bases and 4 bases respectively, with 15 bases between them. Germline assignment: CDR1 LNHDA and CDR2 SQIVND (reference sequence). Here the CDR3 reads CASSMRGAPGETQYF. CDR3 nucleotide sequence: TGTGCCAGTAGTATGAGGGGGGCCCCGGGAGAGACCCAGTACTTC.

This clonotype was detected ten times or more. The rearrangement joins TRBV12-3 or TRBV12-4 to TRBJ1-2; possibly TRBD1 for D (5 bases). This CDR3 spans 19 amino acids. Trimming stripped 6 bases from V and 4 bases from J, with 30 bases between. CDR3 sequence (DNA): TGTGCCAGCAGCCGTTCCCTTATTAGGGACCTTACCCACTTCTATGGCTACACCTTC. This encodes CASSRSLIRDLTHFYGYTF.

This clonotype was seen repeatedly, ten times or more. The rearrangement uses TRBV6-1 and TRBJ2-7, with 8 bases identical to TRBD1. CDR1 and CDR2 (germline): MNHNS, SASEGT. V was pared by 10 bases and J by 0 bases, with 8 bases of the junction left unmatched. The CDR3 runs to 14 residues. The CDR3 reads CATHRTGSSYEQYF. CDR3 in DNA: TGTGCCACCCATAGGACAGGGAGCTCCTACGAGCAGTACTTC.

The chain recombines TRBV19 with TRBJ2-3, with 8 bases identical to TRBD2. Unmatched junction bases numbered 8, after V lost 4 bases and J lost 5 bases. Germline lookup yields CDR1 LNHDA and CDR2 SQIVND (reference sequence). This CDR3 spans 15 amino acids. The CDR3 spells CASSSEAGLEDTQYF. The CDR3 nucleotides read TGTGCCAGTAGTAGTGAAGCGGGACTAGAAGATACGCAGTATTTT.

At least ten counts were recorded for this clonotype. The V and J genes are TRBV7-2 and TRBJ2-5; 12 bases align to TRBD2. The CDR3 loop spans 19 amino acids. Trimming at V came to 5 bases and at J to 5 bases, leaving 18 bases not matched to a gene. Germline CDR1 reads SGHTA; CDR2 reads FQGNSA. The CDR3 loop is CASSTHFFGLAGIYETQYF. As DNA, the CDR3 is TGTGCCAGCAGCACCCACTTTTTCGGACTAGCGGGAATCTATGAGACCCAGTACTTC.

This clonotype showed up many times. The chain carries TRBV28 and TRBJ1-3; D possibly corresponds to TRBD1 (6 bases). Germline CDR1 reads MDHEN; CDR2 reads SYDVKM. V lost 6 bases, J lost 0 bases, and 27 bases lay in between. CDR3 length equals 20 residues. CDR3 region: CASSLVANLLQGYSGNTIYF. The CDR3 DNA follows: TGTGCCAGCAGCCTTGTGGCAAACCTGTTACAGGGCTACTCTGGAAACACCATATATTTT.

This clonotype was counted ten times or more. This chain connects TRBV5-1 to TRBJ2-5; 7 bases line up with TRBD1. There are 13 residues in the CDR3. Germline V gene sequence: CDR1 SGHRS, CDR2 YFSETQ. V shed 6 bases and J 1 base; nucleotides not matched to a gene: 3. CDR3 nucleotides: TGCGCCAGCAAGGGACAGAGCCAAGAGACCCAGTACTTC. Amino acids: CASKGQSQETQYF.

There are many counts of this clonotype. The chain recombines TRBV7-9 with TRBJ1-1; D is unclear. The CDR3 consists of 13 residues. CDR1 and CDR2 (germline): SEHNR, FQNEAQ (reference sequence). Trimming shortened V by 1 base and J by 6 bases, and 9 bases separated the two germline ends. The CDR3 here is CASSLGAVPEAFF. The DNA of the CDR3 is TGTGCCAGCAGCTTAGGGGCGGTCCCTGAAGCTTTCTTT.

V gene TRBV3-1 combines with J gene TRBJ1-6, with 7 bases that match TRBD1. Unmatched junction bases numbered 5, after V lost 3 bases and J lost 9 bases. Germline values: CDR1 LGHDT, CDR2 YNNKEL (reference sequence). The CDR3 contains 14 residues. CDR3 sequence: CASSHRDRASPLHF. The CDR3 DNA reads as TGTGCCAGCAGCCACCGCGACAGGGCTTCACCCCTCCACTTT.

V and J are TRBV3-1 and TRBJ1-4; D is ambiguous. This CDR3 has 14 amino acids. Trimming pared 6 bases from V and 4 bases from J, leaving 12 bases between. Germline assignment: CDR1 LGHDT and CDR2 YNNKEL (reference sequence). The CDR3 DNA is TGTGCCAGCAGGTTAGCGGAGGATAATGAAAAACTGTTTTTT. Translation gives CASRLAEDNEKLFF.

The J gene is TRBJ1-2, the V gene TRBV7-2; D is undetermined. The V gene lost 3 bases and the J gene lost 6 bases, with 14 bases spanning the gap. Germline V gene data show CDR1 as SGHTA and CDR2 as FQGNSA. The CDR3 runs 14 residues. CDR3 in amino acids: CASSFRELRNGYTF. DNA of the CDR3: TGTGCCAGCAGCTTTAGGGAATTGCGGAATGGCTACACCTTC. The complete variable domain, with remaining parts taken from reference TRBV7-2 and TRBJ1-2, reads GAGVSQSPSNKVTEKGKDVELRCDPISGHTALYWYRQSLGQGLEFLIYFQGNSAPDKSGLPSDRFSAERTGGSVSTLTIQRTQQEDSAVYLCASSFRELRNGYTFGSGTRLTVV.

The rearrangement joins TRBV18 to TRBJ1-1, with D possibly matching TRBD1 (6 bases). Deletions cut 2 bases from V and 5 bases from J, with 12 bases between. Germline values: CDR1 KGHSH, CDR2 LQKENI. The CDR3 extends over 14 amino acids. The CDR3 sequence: CASSPIGGYTEAFF. The CDR3 DNA follows: TGTGCCAGCTCACCAATAGGGGGTTATACTGAAGCTTTCTTT.

This clonotype was counted at least ten times. The rearrangement links TRBV12-3 or TRBV12-4 to TRBJ1-2; 11 bases fit TRBD1. The CDR3 is 15 amino acids. V was pared by 6 bases and J by 6 bases, with 9 bases of the junction left unmatched. The CDR3 is CASRSPDRGQDGYTF. CDR3 nucleotide sequence: TGTGCCAGCAGGTCCCCGGACAGGGGGCAGGATGGCTACACCTTC.

This clonotype was seen only a few times. The chain couples TRBV12-3 or TRBV12-4 to TRBJ2-4; D call uncertain. V lost 8 bases, J lost 7 bases, and 18 bases lay in between. The CDR3 is made up of 14 amino acids. Written as DNA, the CDR3 is TGTGCCAGCCGTACTGACCCAGCAGAGAACATTCAGTACTTC. Encoded protein: CASRTDPAENIQYF.